One and the same sample provided the 17 T cell receptor beta chains below, sequenced in a study of T cells after yellow fever vaccination. TCRdb re-called the 5' RACE reads through MiXCR, storing one row per CDR3 protein. The repertoire holds 70,000 to 80,000 distinct CDR3 sequences, with around 7.1% as singletons. The material sequenced was CD8+ T cells sorted from PBMCs, taken 9 to 11 days after the first yellow fever vaccination. The receptors stem from a man between 18 and 29 years old who received the YFV17D yellow fever vaccine.

This clonotype occurred many times. The chain employs TRBV20-1 and TRBJ2-2; TRBD2 agrees at 8 bases. V gave up 2 bases and J gave up 3 bases; unmatched junction bases: 2. The CDR3 totals 14 residues. From germline, CDR1 is DFQATT and CDR2 SNEGSKA (reference sequence). The DNA of the CDR3 is TGCAGTGCTAGAAGTAGCGGGGACACCGGGGAGCTGTTTTTT. Translated, it gives CSARSSGDTGELFF.

This clonotype showed up just a few times. V is TRBV7-8 and J is TRBJ1-6, with TRBD1 matching 8 bases. The CDR3 has 19 residues. Trimming cost V 2 bases and J 0 bases; bases outside gene matches: 9. Germline V CDR1 and CDR2: SGHVS, FQNEAQ. The CDR3 is CASSLPRTGPSSYNSPLHF. The DNA of the CDR3 is TGTGCCAGCAGCTTACCCCGGACAGGGCCGAGCTCCTATAATTCACCCCTCCACTTT.

This clonotype appeared many times. This rearrangement joins TRBV6-5 to TRBJ1-1; D ambiguous. V was clipped by 2 bases and J by 6 bases, with 7 bases between them. The CDR3 has 12 residues. CDR1 and CDR2 (germline): MNHEY, SVGAGI. CDR3 amino acids: CASSYKGSEAFF. DNA of the CDR3: TGTGCCAGCAGTTACAAGGGATCTGAAGCTTTCTTT.

This clonotype was counted ten times or more. J is TRBJ1-5 and V is TRBV6-5; 7 nucleotides line up with TRBD1. Per germline, CDR1 MNHEY and CDR2 SVGAGI. Losses at the gene ends were 6 bases for V and 7 bases for J; bases not matched to a gene: 9. The CDR3 covers 14 residues. As DNA, the CDR3 is TGTGCCAGCAGACGACAGGGAGAGTGGCAGCCCCAGCATTTT. As protein: CASRRQGEWQPQHF.

The rearrangement uses TRBV5-1 and TRBJ2-7, with a possible D match to TRBD2 (6 bases). Germline loops: CDR1 SGHRS, CDR2 YFSETQ. The CDR3 runs to 15 residues. V dropped 4 bases and J dropped 3 bases, with 17 bases sitting between them. The chain's CDR3 is CASSVNLGGSYEQYF. For the CDR3, the DNA is TGCGCCAGCAGCGTTAATTTGGGGGGAAGCTACGAGCAGTACTTC. Supplemented by reference TRBV5-1 and TRBJ2-7, the full variable domain reads KAGVTQTPRYLIKTRGQQVTLSCSPISGHRSVSWYQQTPGQGLQFLFEYFSETQRNKGNFPGRFSGRQFSNSRSEMNVSTLELGDSALYLCASSVNLGGSYEQYFGPGTRLTVT.

The chain employs TRBV5-5 and TRBJ2-7, with D possibly TRBD2 on 5 matching bases. CDR3 size: 13 residues. V was pared by 9 bases and J by 0 bases, with 13 bases between. Germline values: CDR1 SGHKS, CDR2 YYEKEE (reference sequence). The CDR3 region is CAMSPGISYEQYV. Here the CDR3 DNA reads TGTGCCATGAGCCCCGGGATCTCCTACGAGCAGTACGTC.

Worth noting for this clonotype: This may come from a read error, since a much larger clone is one base off. The chain links TRBV27 to TRBJ2-1, with D perhaps given as TRBD1 or TRBD2 (5 bases each). Germline CDR1 MNHEY, CDR2 SMNVEV (reference sequence). V dropped 7 bases and J dropped 2 bases, with 12 bases sitting between them. This CDR3 has 14 amino acids. The CDR3 here is CASTHRRPYNEQFF. CDR3 sequence (DNA): TGTGCCAGCACCCACAGGAGGCCCTACAATGAGCAGTTCTTC.

Many counts were recorded for this clonotype. This chain links TRBV2 with TRBJ1-1; 7 bases map to TRBD1. J was trimmed by 8 bases and V by 6 bases; bases with no gene match: 9. Germline CDR1 SNHLY, CDR2 FYNNEI. The CDR3 contains 13 residues. The CDR3 here is CASSGIGQAEAFF. The CDR3 nucleotides read TGTGCCAGCAGCGGAATTGGACAGGCAGAAGCTTTCTTT.

This clonotype showed up many times. The V gene is TRBV30, the J gene TRBJ2-7; 10 positions match TRBD2. The J segment lost 2 bases and the V segment lost 2 bases, leaving 0 bases of the junction unmatched. Germline lookup yields CDR1 GTSNPN and CDR2 SVGIG (reference sequence). The CDR3 contains 13 residues. CDR3 sequence (DNA): TGTGCCTGGAGTAGCGGGGGGGCCTACGAGCAGTACTTC. Translated, it gives CAWSSGGAYEQYF.

This clonotype has more than one count but fewer than ten. The chain uses TRBV10-3 and TRBJ2-7, with D uncertain. V was trimmed by 3 bases and J by 4 bases, leaving 25 bases between them. The germline gives CDR1 ENHRY, CDR2 SYGVKD. This CDR3 contains 18 residues. The CDR3 spells CAISDLGRDEESPYEQYF. The CDR3 DNA reads as TGTGCCATCAGTGACCTCGGTAGAGACGAAGAGTCTCCTTACGAGCAGTACTTC.

This clonotype occurred many times. This chain uses TRBV12-3 or TRBV12-4 with TRBJ2-5; 14 bases are shared with TRBD2. This CDR3 spans 16 amino acids. V shed 6 bases and J 5 bases; nucleotides not matched to a gene: 8. CDR3 sequence: CASSSGLAGGGETQYF. As DNA, the CDR3 is TGTGCCAGCAGCAGCGGACTAGCGGGGGGAGGGGAGACCCAGTACTTC.

This clonotype was recorded many times. The rearrangement uses TRBV15 and TRBJ1-2; 11 bases fit TRBD1. Trimming at V came to 5 bases and at J to 8 bases, leaving 10 bases not matched to a gene. This CDR3 contains 15 residues. From germline, CDR1 is LNHNV and CDR2 YYDKDF (reference sequence). Here the CDR3 DNA reads TGTGCCACCAGCGAAGGCCGGGACAGGGGGAACGGCTACACCTTC. It specifies CATSEGRDRGNGYTF. Together with reference TRBV15 and TRBJ1-2, the CDR3 gives the full variable domain: DAMVIQNPRYQVTQFGKPVTLSCSQTLNHNVMYWYQQKSSQAPKLLFHYYDKDFNNEADTPDNFQSRRPNTSFCFLDIRSPGLGDTAMYLCATSEGRDRGNGYTFGSGTRLTVV.

With regard to this clonotype: The junction does not match germline at one end; this may be a read error. The genes are TRBV3-1 and TRBJ2-7; possible D gene TRBD2, 6 bases. The CDR3 loop spans 14 amino acids. Germline V gene sequence: CDR1 LGHDT, CDR2 YNNKEL (reference sequence). CDR3 sequence reads: CATSSNQGLYEQYF. The DNA for the CDR3 is TGTGCCACCAGCTCTAATCAGGGACTCTACGAGCAGTACTTC.

CDR3 nucleotide sequence: TGTGCCAGCACCGGCGGAACGCGGGGGACTAGCGGGAGAACTGTTCTCGAGACCCAGTACTTC. Amino acid sequence: CASTGGTRGTSGRTVLETQYF. The chain uses TRBV7-2 and TRBJ2-5; 14 nucleotides align to TRBD2. The CDR3 runs 21 residues. Per the germline V gene, CDR1 is SGHTA and CDR2 is FQGNSA. J gave up 5 bases and V 7 bases, and 24 bases lay outside the gene matches.

In its sample, this clonotype was seen a few times. V and J are TRBV3-1 and TRBJ1-4; no reliable D call. The CDR3 is made up of 15 amino acids. V was shortened by 5 bases and J by 4 bases, with 14 bases between the two germline ends. The germline V gene has CDR1 LGHDT and CDR2 YNNKEL (reference sequence). In DNA form, the CDR3 reads TGTGCCAGCAGCGCGTCCGGGAGTTATAATGAAAAACTGTTTTTT. It codes for CASSASGSYNEKLFF.

This clonotype was counted many times. This chain joins TRBV6-5 and TRBJ1-3; weak D call: TRBD1 (5 bases). Germline V CDR1 and CDR2: MNHEY, SVGAGI. V dropped 2 bases and J dropped 2 bases, with 16 bases sitting between them. This CDR3 has 17 amino acids. This CDR3 reads CASSYLGRGSTGNTIYF. CDR3 DNA: TGTGCCAGCAGTTACCTCGGAAGGGGTAGCACTGGAAACACCATATATTTT.

This clonotype occurred many times. This sequence joins TRBV12-5 and TRBJ2-1, with TRBD1 matching over 9 bases. The CDR3 covers 14 residues. V trimming: 4 bases; J trimming: 6 bases; junction bases outside the gene matches: 4. Germline V gene data show CDR1 as LGHNT and CDR2 as FRNRAP. The CDR3 reads CASGSGTGINEQFF. The CDR3 DNA reads as TGTGCTAGTGGTTCCGGGACAGGGATCAATGAGCAGTTCTTC.